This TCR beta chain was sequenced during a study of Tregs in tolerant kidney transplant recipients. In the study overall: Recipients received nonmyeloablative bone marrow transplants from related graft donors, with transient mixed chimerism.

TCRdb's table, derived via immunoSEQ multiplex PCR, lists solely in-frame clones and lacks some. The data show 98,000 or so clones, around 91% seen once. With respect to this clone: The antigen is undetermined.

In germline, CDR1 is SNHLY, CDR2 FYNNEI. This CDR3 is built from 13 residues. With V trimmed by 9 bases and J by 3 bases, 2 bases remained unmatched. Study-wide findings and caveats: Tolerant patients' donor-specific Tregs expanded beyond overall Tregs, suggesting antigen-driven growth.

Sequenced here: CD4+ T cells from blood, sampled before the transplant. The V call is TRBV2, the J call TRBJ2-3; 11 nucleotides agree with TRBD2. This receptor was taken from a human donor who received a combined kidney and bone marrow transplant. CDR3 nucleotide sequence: TGTGCCAGGACTAGCGGGGATACAGATACGCAGTATTTT. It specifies CARTSGDTDTQYF.